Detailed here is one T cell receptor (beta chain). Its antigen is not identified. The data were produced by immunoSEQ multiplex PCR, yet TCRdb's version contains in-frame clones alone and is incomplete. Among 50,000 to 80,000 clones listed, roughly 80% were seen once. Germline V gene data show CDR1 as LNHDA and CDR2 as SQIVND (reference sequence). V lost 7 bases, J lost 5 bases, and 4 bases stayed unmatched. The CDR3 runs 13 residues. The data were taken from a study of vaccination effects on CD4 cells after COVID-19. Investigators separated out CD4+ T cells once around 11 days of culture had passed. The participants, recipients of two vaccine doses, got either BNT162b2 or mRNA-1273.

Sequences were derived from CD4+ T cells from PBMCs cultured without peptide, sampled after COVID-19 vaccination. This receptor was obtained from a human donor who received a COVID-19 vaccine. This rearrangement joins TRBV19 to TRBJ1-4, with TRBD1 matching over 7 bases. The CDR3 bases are TGTGCCAGTAAAGACAGGGTCAATGAAAAACTGTTTTTT. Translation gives CASKDRVNEKLFF.